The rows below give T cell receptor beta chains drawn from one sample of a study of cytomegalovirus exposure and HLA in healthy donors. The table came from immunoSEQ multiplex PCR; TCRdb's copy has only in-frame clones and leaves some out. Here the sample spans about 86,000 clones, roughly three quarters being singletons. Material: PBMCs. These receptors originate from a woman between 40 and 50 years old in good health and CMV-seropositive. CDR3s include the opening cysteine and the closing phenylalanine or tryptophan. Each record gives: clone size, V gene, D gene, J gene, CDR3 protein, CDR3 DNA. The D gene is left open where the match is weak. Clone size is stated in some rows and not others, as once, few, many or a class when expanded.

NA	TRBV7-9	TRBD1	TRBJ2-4	CASSSDRGRHIQYF	TGTGCCAGCAGCTCGGACAGGGGGAGGCACATTCAGTACTTC
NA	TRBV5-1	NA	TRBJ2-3	CASRLSQPTDTQYF	TGCGCCAGTAGACTCTCTCAACCCACAGATACGCAGTATTTT
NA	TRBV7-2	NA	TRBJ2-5	CASSPAGRGETQYF	TGTGCCAGCAGCCCGGCGGGGCGCGGGGAGACCCAGTACTTC
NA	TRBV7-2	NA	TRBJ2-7	CASSNLRQASYEQYF	TGTGCCAGCAGCAACCTCAGACAGGCATCCTACGAGCAGTACTTC
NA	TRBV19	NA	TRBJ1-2	CASSMVDTPFYGHTF	TGTGCCAGTAGTATGGTAGACACCCCTTTCTATGGCCACACCTTC
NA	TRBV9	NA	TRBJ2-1	CASSVAGDYYNEQFF	TGTGCCAGCAGCGTAGCAGGGGACTACTACAATGAGCAGTTCTTC
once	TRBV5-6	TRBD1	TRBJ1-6	CASSLEGTGRAGGSPLHF	TGTGCCAGCAGCCTCGAGGGGACAGGGCGCGCCGGGGGTTCACCCCTCCACTTT
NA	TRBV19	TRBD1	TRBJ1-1	CASSPDRGRLLAEAFF	TGTGCCAGTAGTCCCGACAGGGGGCGTCTATTGGCTGAAGCTTTCTTT
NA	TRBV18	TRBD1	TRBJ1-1	CASSPRRDRNTEAFF	TGTGCCAGCTCACCACGCCGGGACAGGAACACTGAAGCTTTCTTT
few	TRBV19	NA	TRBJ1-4	CASSWGVNEKLFF	TGTGCCAGTAGTTGGGGCGTGAATGAAAAACTGTTTTTT
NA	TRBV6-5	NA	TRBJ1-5	CASSFRGRQPQHF	TGTGCCAGCAGTTTTAGGGGTAGGCAGCCCCAGCATTTT
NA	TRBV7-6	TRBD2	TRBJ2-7	CASSQSSAGGNEQYF	TGTGCCAGCAGCCAATCAAGTGCGGGGGGAAACGAGCAGTACTTC
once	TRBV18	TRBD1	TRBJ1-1	CASSPRTGANTEAFF	TGTGCCAGCTCACCGCGGACAGGTGCGAACACTGAAGCTTTCTTT
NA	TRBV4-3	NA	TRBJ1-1	CASSQDQPSTMNTEAFF	TGCGCCAGCAGCCAAGATCAACCGTCGACAATGAACACTGAAGCTTTCTTT
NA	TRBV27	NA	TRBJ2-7	CASSRGRRMEYEQYF	TGTGCCAGCAGTCGGGGAAGGAGGATGGAATACGAGCAGTACTTC
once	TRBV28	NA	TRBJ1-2	CASSFGGGGSYGYTF	TGTGCCAGCAGTTTTGGTGGAGGAGGGTCCTATGGCTACACCTTC
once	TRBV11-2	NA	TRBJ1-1	CASSLTGNTEAFF	TGTGCCAGCAGCTTAACCGGGAACACTGAAGCTTTCTTT
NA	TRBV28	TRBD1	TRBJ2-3	CASSSPQDRGLSRDTQYF	TGTGCCAGCAGTTCCCCCCAAGACAGGGGGCTCTCTAGAGATACGCAGTATTTT
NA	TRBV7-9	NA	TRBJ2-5	CASSSQGGETQYF	TGTGCCAGCAGCTCCCAGGGTGGAGAGACCCAGTACTTC
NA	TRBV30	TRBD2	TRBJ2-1	CACSSQLAGVSLTYNEQFF	TGTGCCTGTTCCTCTCAACTAGCGGGGGTATCCTTAACCTACAATGAGCAGTTCTTC
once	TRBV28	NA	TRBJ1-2	CASIPYRVDYGYTF	TGTGCCAGCATCCCTTACAGGGTCGACTATGGCTACACCTTC
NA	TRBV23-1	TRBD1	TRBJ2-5	CASSQSSRDRYQETQYF	TGCGCCAGCAGTCAATCGTCCCGGGACAGGTACCAAGAGACCCAGTACTTC
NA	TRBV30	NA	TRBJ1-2	CAWSQEETSDTF	TGTGCCTGGAGTCAGGAGGAGACTTCCGACACCTTC
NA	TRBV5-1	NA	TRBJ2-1	CASSLKTGYNEQFF	TGCGCCAGCAGCTTGAAGACAGGTTACAATGAGCAGTTCTTC
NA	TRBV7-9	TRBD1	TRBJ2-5	CSSSVLGQGARETQYF	TGTTCCAGCAGCGTACTAGGACAGGGGGCGCGGGAGACCCAGTACTTC
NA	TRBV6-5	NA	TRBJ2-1	CASSYSPRGYNEQFF	TGTGCCAGCAGTTACTCGCCCAGGGGTTACAATGAGCAGTTCTTC
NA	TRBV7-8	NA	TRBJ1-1	CASSSNPDRPAFF	TGTGCCAGCAGCTCGAACCCGGACAGACCAGCTTTCTTT
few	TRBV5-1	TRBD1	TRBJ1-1	CASTDRATFTEAFF	TGCGCCAGCACGGACAGGGCTACGTTCACTGAAGCTTTCTTT
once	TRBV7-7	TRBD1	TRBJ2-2	CASSTRTGGDTGELFF	TGTGCTAGCAGCACCCGGACAGGGGGGGACACCGGGGAGCTGTTTTTT
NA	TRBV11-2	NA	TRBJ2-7	CASSSETGGLTVEQYF	TGTGCCAGCAGCTCAGAGACAGGAGGCCTTACGGTCGAGCAGTACTTC
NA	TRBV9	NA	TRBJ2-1	CASSPQAGGQIYNEQFF	TGTGCCAGCAGCCCCCAGGCCGGCGGACAGATCTACAATGAGCAGTTCTTC
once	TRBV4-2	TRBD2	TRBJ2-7	CASSPGLAGGGEQYF	TGTGCCAGCAGCCCCGGACTAGCGGGAGGAGGCGAGCAGTACTTC
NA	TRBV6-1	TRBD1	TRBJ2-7	CASIGQGPYEQYF	TGTGCCAGCATTGGACAGGGCCCCTACGAGCAGTACTTC
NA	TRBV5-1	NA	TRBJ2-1	CASSLAGLEQFF	TGCGCCAGCAGCTTGGCCGGGTTGGAGCAGTTCTTC
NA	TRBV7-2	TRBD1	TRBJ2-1	CASNSGQGAYNEQFF	TGTGCCAGCAACTCGGGACAGGGGGCCTACAATGAGCAGTTCTTC
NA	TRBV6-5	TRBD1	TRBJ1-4	CASTTGGAREKLFF	TGTGCCAGCACCACAGGGGGGGCGAGAGAAAAACTGTTTTTT
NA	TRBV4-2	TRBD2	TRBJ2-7	CASSPGTSGQGSYEQYF	TGTGCCAGCAGCCCCGGGACTAGCGGGCAAGGCTCCTACGAGCAGTACTTC
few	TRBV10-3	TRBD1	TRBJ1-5	CAISDPRQGGMQPQHF	TGTGCCATCAGTGACCCCCGACAGGGAGGAATGCAGCCCCAGCATTTT
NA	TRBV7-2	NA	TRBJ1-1	CASSLSLAASINTEAFF	TGTGCCAGCAGCTTAAGTCTGGCAGCGAGTATCAACACTGAAGCTTTCTTT
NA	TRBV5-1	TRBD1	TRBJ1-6	CASSPTGAPGSPLHF	TGCGCCAGCAGCCCGACAGGGGCTCCAGGTTCACCCCTCCACTTT
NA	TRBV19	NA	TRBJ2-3	CASSSTPYTDTQYF	TGTGCCAGTAGTTCGACACCTTACACAGATACGCAGTATTTT
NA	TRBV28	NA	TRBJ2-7	CASSLVTGDEQYF	TGTGCCAGCAGTTTAGTTACGGGGGACGAGCAGTACTTC
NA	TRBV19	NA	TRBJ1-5	CASSPYSNQPQHF	TGTGCCAGTAGCCCCTATAGCAATCAGCCCCAGCATTTT
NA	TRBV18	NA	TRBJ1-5	CASSLTGGDQPQHF	TGTGCCAGCTCACTGACGGGAGGCGATCAGCCCCAGCATTTT
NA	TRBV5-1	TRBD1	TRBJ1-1	CASSPRTTGWESTEAFF	TGCGCCAGCAGCCCCCGAACGACAGGGTGGGAGAGCACTGAAGCTTTCTTT